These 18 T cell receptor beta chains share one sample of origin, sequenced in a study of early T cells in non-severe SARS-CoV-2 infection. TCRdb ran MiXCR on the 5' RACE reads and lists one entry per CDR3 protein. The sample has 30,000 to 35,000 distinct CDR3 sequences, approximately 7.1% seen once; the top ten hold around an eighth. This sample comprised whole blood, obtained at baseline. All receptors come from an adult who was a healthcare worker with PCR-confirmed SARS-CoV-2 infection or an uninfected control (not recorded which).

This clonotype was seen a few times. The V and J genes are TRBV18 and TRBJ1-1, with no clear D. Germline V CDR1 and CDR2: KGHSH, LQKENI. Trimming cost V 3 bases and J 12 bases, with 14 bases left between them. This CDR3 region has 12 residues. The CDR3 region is CASSPTSDKTFF. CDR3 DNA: TGTGCCAGCTCACCGACGTCGGATAAAACTTTCTTT.

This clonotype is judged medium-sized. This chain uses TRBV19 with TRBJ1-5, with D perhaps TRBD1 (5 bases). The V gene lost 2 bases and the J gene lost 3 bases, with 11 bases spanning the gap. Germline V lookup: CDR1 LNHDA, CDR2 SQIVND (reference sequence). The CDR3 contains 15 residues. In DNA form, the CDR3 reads TGTGCCAGTAGTATACCGGGGGGGGTCAATCAGCCCCAGCATTTT. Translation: CASSIPGGVNQPQHF. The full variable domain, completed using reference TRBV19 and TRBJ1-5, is DGGITQSPKYLFRKEGQNVTLSCEQNLNHDAMYWYRQDPGQGLRLIYYSQIVNDFQKGDIAEGYSVSREKKESFPLTVTSAQKNPTAFYLCASSIPGGVNQPQHFGDGTRLSIL.

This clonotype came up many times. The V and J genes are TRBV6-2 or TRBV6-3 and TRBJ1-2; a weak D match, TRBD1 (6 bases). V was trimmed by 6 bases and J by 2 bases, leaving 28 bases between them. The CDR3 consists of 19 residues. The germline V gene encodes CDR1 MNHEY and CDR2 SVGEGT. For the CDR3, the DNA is TGTGCCAGCAGCCCAAGGCCGGGATCAGGGGCCCAGCAAAACTATGGCTACACCTTC. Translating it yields CASSPRPGSGAQQNYGYTF.

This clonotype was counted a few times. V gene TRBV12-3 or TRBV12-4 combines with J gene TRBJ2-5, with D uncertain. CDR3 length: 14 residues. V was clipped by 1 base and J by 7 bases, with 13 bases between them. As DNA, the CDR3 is TGTGCCAGCAGTTTAGGATTGGGTTCCGGGACCCAGTACTTC. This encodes CASSLGLGSGTQYF.

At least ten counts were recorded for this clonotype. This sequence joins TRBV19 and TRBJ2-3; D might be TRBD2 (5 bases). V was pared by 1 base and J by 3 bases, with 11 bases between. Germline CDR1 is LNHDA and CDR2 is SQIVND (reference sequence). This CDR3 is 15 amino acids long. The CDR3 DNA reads TGTGCCAGTAGTATAGTACCGGGAATAACAGATACGCAGTATTTT. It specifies CASSIVPGITDTQYF.

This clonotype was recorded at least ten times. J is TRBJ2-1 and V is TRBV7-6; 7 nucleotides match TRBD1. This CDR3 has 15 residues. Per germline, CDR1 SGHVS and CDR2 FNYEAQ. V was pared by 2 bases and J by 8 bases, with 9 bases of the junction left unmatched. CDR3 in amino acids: CASSLSGGFLDEQFF. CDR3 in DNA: TGTGCCAGCAGCTTATCAGGGGGATTTCTCGATGAGCAGTTCTTC.

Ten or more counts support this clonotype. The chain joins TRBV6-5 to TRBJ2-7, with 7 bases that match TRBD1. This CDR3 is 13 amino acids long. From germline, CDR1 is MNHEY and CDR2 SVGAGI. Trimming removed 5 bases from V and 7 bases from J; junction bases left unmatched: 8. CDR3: CASSRQGGPEQYF. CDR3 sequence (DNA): TGTGCCAGCAGTAGACAGGGTGGGCCTGAGCAGTACTTC.

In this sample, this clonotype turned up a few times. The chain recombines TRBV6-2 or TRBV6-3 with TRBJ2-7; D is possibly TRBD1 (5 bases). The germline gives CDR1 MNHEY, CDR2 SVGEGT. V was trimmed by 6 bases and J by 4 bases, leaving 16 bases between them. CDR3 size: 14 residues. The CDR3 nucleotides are TGTGCCAGCAGCATCCAGGGATTAAAGTACGAGCAGTACTTC. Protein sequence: CASSIQGLKYEQYF.

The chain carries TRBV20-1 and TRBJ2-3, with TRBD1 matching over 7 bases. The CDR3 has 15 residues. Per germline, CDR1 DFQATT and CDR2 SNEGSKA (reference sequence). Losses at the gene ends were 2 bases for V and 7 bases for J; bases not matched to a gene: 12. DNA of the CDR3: TGCAGTGCTAGACCCGGGACAGTCAACGGCCATACGCAGTATTTT. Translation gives CSARPGTVNGHTQYF.

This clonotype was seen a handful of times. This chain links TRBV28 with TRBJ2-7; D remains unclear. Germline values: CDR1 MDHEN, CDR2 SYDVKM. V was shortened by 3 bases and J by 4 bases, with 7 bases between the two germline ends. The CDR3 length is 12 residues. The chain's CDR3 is CASSFSRYEQYF. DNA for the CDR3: TGTGCCAGCAGTTTCAGCCGTTACGAGCAGTACTTC.

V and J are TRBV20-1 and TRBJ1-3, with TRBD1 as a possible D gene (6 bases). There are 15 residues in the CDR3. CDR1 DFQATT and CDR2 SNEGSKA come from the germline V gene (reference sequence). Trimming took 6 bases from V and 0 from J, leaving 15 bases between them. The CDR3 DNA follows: TGCAGTGCGAACAGAGGGGGGATCTCTGGAAACACCATATATTTT. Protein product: CSANRGGISGNTIYF.

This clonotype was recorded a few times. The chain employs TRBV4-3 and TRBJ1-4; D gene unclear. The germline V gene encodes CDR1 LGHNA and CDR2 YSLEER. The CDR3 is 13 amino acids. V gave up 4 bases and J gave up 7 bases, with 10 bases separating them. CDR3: CASSPLGSEKLFF. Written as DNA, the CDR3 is TGCGCCAGCAGCCCCCTTGGGAGTGAAAAACTGTTTTTT.

The CDR3 here is CASSWGRGAYGYTF. DNA for the CDR3: TGTGCCAGCAGTTGGGGGCGCGGGGCCTATGGCTACACCTTC. The chain has TRBV27 and TRBJ1-2, with D perhaps TRBD1 (6 bases). This CDR3 is built from 14 residues. Trimming took off 4 bases at V and 4 bases at J, with 13 bases between the two ends. Germline V gene lookup returns CDR1 MNHEY and CDR2 SMNVEV (reference sequence).

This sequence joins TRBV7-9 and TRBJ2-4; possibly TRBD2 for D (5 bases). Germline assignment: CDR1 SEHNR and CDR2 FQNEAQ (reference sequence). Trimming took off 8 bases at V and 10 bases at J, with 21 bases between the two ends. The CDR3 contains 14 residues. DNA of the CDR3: TGTGCCAGCTCGGACCCGGGGTCTCCCTGGATTCAGTACTTC. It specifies CASSDPGSPWIQYF.

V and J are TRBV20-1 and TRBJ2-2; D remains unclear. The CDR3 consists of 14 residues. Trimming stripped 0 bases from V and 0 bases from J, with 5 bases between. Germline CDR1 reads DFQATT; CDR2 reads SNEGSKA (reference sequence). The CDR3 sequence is CSARESANTGELFF. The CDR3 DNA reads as TGCAGTGCTAGAGAGTCGGCGAACACCGGGGAGCTGTTTTTT.

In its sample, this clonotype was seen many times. CDR3 loop: CASSQDTLQGGFNEQFF. In DNA form, the CDR3 reads TGCGCCAGCAGCCAAGATACGCTTCAGGGGGGGTTCAATGAGCAGTTCTTC. The chain employs TRBV4-3 and TRBJ2-1, with D tentatively TRBD1 or TRBD2 (7 bases each). CDR1 and CDR2 (germline): LGHNA, YSLEER. The germline V and J ends were trimmed by 0 bases and 6 bases, with 18 bases remaining between them. The CDR3 consists of 17 residues.

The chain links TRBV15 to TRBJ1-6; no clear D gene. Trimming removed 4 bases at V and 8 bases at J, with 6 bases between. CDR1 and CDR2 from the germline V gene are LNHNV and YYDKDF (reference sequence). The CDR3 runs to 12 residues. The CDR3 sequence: CATSTYDSPLHF. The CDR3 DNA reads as TGTGCCACCAGCACGTACGATTCACCCCTCCACTTT.

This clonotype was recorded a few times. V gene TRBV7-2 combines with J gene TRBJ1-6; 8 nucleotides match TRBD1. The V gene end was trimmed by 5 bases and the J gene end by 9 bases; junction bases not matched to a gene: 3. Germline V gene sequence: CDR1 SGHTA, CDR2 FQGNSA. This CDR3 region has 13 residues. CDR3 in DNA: TGTGCCAGCAGCCTAGACAGGGGTTCACCCCTCCACTTT. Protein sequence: CASSLDRGSPLHF. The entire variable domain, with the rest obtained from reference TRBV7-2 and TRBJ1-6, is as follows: GAGVSQSPSNKVTEKGKDVELRCDPISGHTALYWYRQSLGQGLEFLIYFQGNSAPDKSGLPSDRFSAERTGGSVSTLTIQRTQQEDSAVYLCASSLDRGSPLHFGNGTRLTVT.